This T cell receptor beta chain is drawn from a study of CXCR3-negative and CXCR3-positive naive CD8 T cells. TRB cDNA libraries were made by UMI-labeled 5' RACE. TCRdb reworked the 5' RACE reads into one entry per CDR3 protein, no DNA. The sample has about 57,000 distinct CDR3 sequences. The CDR3 covers 15 residues. Germline CDR1 is SQVTM and CDR2 is ANQGSEA. This chain links TRBV29-1 with TRBJ2-4; no DNA is available, so the TRBD1 call from TCRdb remains unchecked. This clonotype was sampled from a human donor in good health. Some clones in this sample may be carry-over from other donors' samples. Input material: memory CD8+ T cells from blood. The CDR3 reads CSVEVPSLSKNIQYF.